The clone carrying this T cell receptor beta chain was seen a single time. This CDR3 is built from 15 residues. J gave up 0 bases and V 5 bases, and 5 bases lay outside the gene matches. CDR1 is SGHRS, CDR2 YFSETQ, per germline. This sample stems from a study of blood T cell repertoires in COVID-19. Background on the study: Acute and convalescent COVID-19 specimens originated in the United States, Italy and Spain. Sources were T cells, B-cell-depleted T cells, or PBMCs; the material itself was cDNA or gDNA.

Per the study methods: Reference gene primer amplification in the assay estimated nucleated cell counts. Only in-frame clones appear in the TCRdb table, and some are missing; sequencing was by immunoSEQ multiplex PCR. That table gives V, J and clone size, and the DNA gave D and trimming. The repertoire includes 50,000 to 80,000 clones, approximately 82% of them detected once, and 5.5% to 6% sits in the top ten. Sequenced sample: peripheral blood. The V gene is TRBV5-1, the J gene TRBJ2-3, with TRBD2 identical over 8 bases. The TCR originated in a woman aged 55-70 years with acute or convalescent COVID-19. CDR3 coding DNA: TGCGCCAGCAGATTTAGCGGGGCAAGCACAGATACGCAGTATTTT. This gives the protein CASRFSGASTDTQYF.